This T cell receptor (beta chain) was identified in a study of T cells in Graves' hyperthyroidism and ophthalmopathy. Concerning this clonotype itself: Its target is not known.

TCR beta CDR3 region amplification was performed from RNA transcripts. TCR CDR3 underwent first-round RT-PCR with the HTBI primer set. MiXCR, applied by TCRdb to the multiplex PCR reads, yields one record per CDR3 protein. The sample lists 450,000 to 700,000 distinct CDR3 sequences, 35% to 55% seen once, with over 15% in the top ten. Study-wide points: Blood also contained most expanded thyroid clonotypes above 0.001.

Germline V lookup: CDR1 SEHNR, CDR2 FQNEAQ (reference sequence). CDR3 length: 15 amino acids. J lost 2 bases, V lost 3 bases, and 4 bases had no gene match. Researchers barred patients who had uncontrolled infection, other autoimmune disease, pregnancy or lactation. Used for diagnoses were clinical symptoms, serum thyroxine and TRAb, thyroid ultrasound and orbital computed tomography. The specimen was peripheral blood or thyroid tissue (not recorded which). The origin of this receptor is an adult woman with Graves' disease, either hyperthyroidism or ophthalmopathy (not recorded which). The genes are TRBV7-9 and TRBJ2-7, with TRBD2 matching 10 bases. This chain's CDR3 is CASSFGTSVAYEQYF. For the CDR3, the DNA is TGTGCCAGCAGCTTCGGGACTAGCGTAGCCTACGAGCAGTACTTC.